This T cell receptor (beta chain) was found in a study of shared clonotypes between healthy human individuals. Study findings and constraints: In having few donors, the study represented limited genetic and exposure-history diversity. Sampling involved blood alone; tissue repertoires likely differ.

Method: immunoSEQ multiplex PCR; TCRdb's copy keeps in-frame clones and lacks some. Found here are 2,500,000 or so clones, about 90% of them singletons; the top ten hold approximately 0.4%. The sample holds one count of this clone. Its cognate antigen is unknown. The sample carries other DNA sequences with the same CDR3. The donor population consisted of healthy HIV-negative adults with no recent acute infections or vaccinations. Sequencing used naive CD4+ T cells from PBMCs. Subset defined: CD45RA+ positively selected. This receptor was taken from a man aged 18 to 35 in good health. Some clones in this sample may be carry-over from other donors' samples.

CDR3 nucleotides: TGTGCCAGCAGCTTGGAGGGAGGAGAGACCCAGTACTTC. It translates to CASSLEGGETQYF. This chain links TRBV5-4 with TRBJ2-5; D perhaps matches TRBD2 (6 bases). The germline V gene has CDR1 SGHNT and CDR2 YYREEE (reference sequence). V was trimmed by 0 bases and J by 4 bases, leaving 7 bases between them. This CDR3 has 13 amino acids. Variable domain in full (rest from reference TRBV5-4 and TRBJ2-5): ETGVTQSPTHLIKTRGQQVTLRCSSQSGHNTVSWYQQALGQGPQFIFQYYREEENGRGNFPPRFSGLQFPNYSSELNVNALELDDSALYLCASSLEGGETQYFGPGTRLLVL.